The 9 T cell receptor beta chains reported below all come from one sample, sequenced in a study of graft-versus-host responses after intestinal transplantation. The method was immunoSEQ multiplex PCR; TCRdb's version includes in-frame clones alone and lacks a portion of them. The sample consists of under 140,000 clones, about 94% of them appearing once. No antigens are known for them. The source material was unstimulated CD8+ T cells sorted from spleen or lymph node cells, sampled before intestinal transplant. The receptors shown here come from a human donor who received an intestinal transplant.

This clone showed up just a few times. The V call is TRBV5-1, the J call TRBJ2-1; D may be TRBD2 (5 bases). V lost 2 bases and J lost 7, with 13 bases in between. Germline CDR1 and CDR2: SGHRS and YFSETQ. This CDR3 is 14 amino acids long. The CDR3 sequence is CASSLRLADNEQFF. The CDR3 bases are TGCGCCAGCAGCTTACGGCTAGCTGATAATGAGCAGTTCTTC.

This clone was seen a single time. The rearrangement uses TRBV10-3 and TRBJ2-5; 13 bases match TRBD2. The germline CDR1 and CDR2 sequences are ENHRY and SYGVKD. The CDR3 sequence is 19 residues long. V lost 2 bases, J lost 4 bases, and 13 bases stayed unmatched. CDR3 sequence (DNA): TGTGCCATCAGTGAGGCCCGACTAGCGGGAGGACGAGGAGTAGAGACCCAGTACTTC. Its translation is CAISEARLAGGRGVETQYF.

The CDR3 nucleotides read TGTGCCAGCACCCCACTAGCGGGAGGCCACAATGAGCAGTTCTTC. Residues: CASTPLAGGHNEQFF. The chain uses TRBV9 and TRBJ2-1, with 12 bases identical to TRBD2. Germline lookup yields CDR1 SGDLS and CDR2 YYNGEE. Trimming removed 6 bases from V and 5 bases from J; junction bases left unmatched: 6. The CDR3 totals 15 residues.

The chain has TRBV7-9 and TRBJ2-7; D is perhaps TRBD2 (5 bases). Trimming pared 5 bases from V and 7 bases from J, leaving 15 bases between. Germline CDR1 is SEHNR and CDR2 is FQNEAQ (reference sequence). The CDR3 has 13 residues. The CDR3 DNA follows: TGTGCCAGCAGCGCCGGACTGGTTCTGGAGCAGTACTTC. Its translation: CASSAGLVLEQYF.

The chain joins TRBV11-2 to TRBJ1-5; D uncertain. Germline CDR1 reads SGHAT; CDR2 reads FQNNGV. The V end lost 5 bases, the J end lost 3 bases, and 11 bases lay between the germline ends. CDR3 length equals 14 residues. The CDR3 here is CASSEGGSNQPQHF. The CDR3 nucleotides read TGTGCCAGCAGCGAGGGAGGCTCCAATCAGCCCCAGCATTTT.

CDR3 sequence reads: CASSLDGAAEAFF. In DNA, the CDR3 is TGTGCCAGCAGCTTAGACGGGGCGGCTGAAGCTTTCTTT. The rearrangement joins TRBV11-3 to TRBJ1-1; D perhaps matches TRBD1 (5 bases). The germline gives CDR1 SGHNT, CDR2 YENEEA. The CDR3 is 13 residues long. V was clipped by 0 bases and J by 6 bases, with 8 bases between them. Filled out from reference TRBV11-3 and TRBJ1-1, the complete variable domain reads EAGVVQSPRYKIIEKKQPVAFWCNPISGHNTLYWYLQNLGQGPELLIRYENEEAVDDSQLPKDRFSAERLKGVDSTLKIQPAELGDSAVYLCASSLDGAAEAFFGQGTRLTVV.

The chain couples TRBV5-6 to TRBJ2-5, with 8 positions matching TRBD1. This CDR3 is 13 amino acids long. Germline V gene lookup returns CDR1 SGHDT and CDR2 YYEEEE. J gave up 6 bases and V 3 bases, and 4 bases lay outside the gene matches. CDR3 DNA: TGTGCCAGCAGCTCGGACAGGGCGAAGACCCAGTACTTC. Protein: CASSSDRAKTQYF.

The CDR3 DNA is TGTGCCAGCAGCCCGACAGGGACAGGCGAAGCTTTCTTT. It specifies CASSPTGTGEAFF. V gene TRBV9 combines with J gene TRBJ1-1; 8 bases fit TRBD1. The CDR3 runs 13 residues. The V and J ends lost 4 bases and 8 bases, in that order; junction bases with no gene match: 7. Germline V gives CDR1 SGDLS, CDR2 YYNGEE.

To note about this clone: This sample also contains other DNA sequences that code for the same CDR3. The chain recombines TRBV6-5 with TRBJ2-5; possible D gene TRBD2, 5 bases. The CDR3 is 14 amino acids. CDR1 is MNHEY and CDR2 is SVGAGI in the germline V gene. The V end was cut by 2 bases, the J end by 2 bases, with 9 bases between. DNA of the CDR3: TGTGCCAGCAGTTACAGCTCGGGGCAAGAGACCCAGTACTTC. Translating it yields CASSYSSGQETQYF.